The source of this T cell receptor (beta chain) is a study of blood T cell repertoires in COVID-19. Whole-study context: Material from acute and convalescent COVID-19 was sourced from the United States, Italy and Spain.

Participants' own reports of clinical history determined their cohort assignment. Recovered participants had two consecutive negative NP/OP PCR tests, healthcare professional clearance, or symptom resolution. In the source study's methods: Using reference gene primer amplification, nucleated cell counts were estimated. Sequenced by immunoSEQ multiplex PCR; TCRdb stores in-frame clones only, minus some. The V and J calls and the clone size are those of that table, but D and trimming were determined from the DNA. Of 180,000 or so clones listed, 89% are singletons. There are 13 residues in the CDR3. V lost 3 bases and J lost 7; bases outside the gene matches: 4. In germline, CDR1 is MNHEY, CDR2 SMNVEV (reference sequence).

This chain joins TRBV27 and TRBJ1-1; 8 bases agree with TRBD1. The clonotype was recovered from a young woman who had recovered from COVID-19. Sequencing input: PBMCs or T cells enriched from blood (not recorded which). CDR3 nucleotides: TGTGCCAGCAGTTTCAGGGGGCGGGGTGAAGCTTTCTTT. The encoded protein is CASSFRGRGEAFF.